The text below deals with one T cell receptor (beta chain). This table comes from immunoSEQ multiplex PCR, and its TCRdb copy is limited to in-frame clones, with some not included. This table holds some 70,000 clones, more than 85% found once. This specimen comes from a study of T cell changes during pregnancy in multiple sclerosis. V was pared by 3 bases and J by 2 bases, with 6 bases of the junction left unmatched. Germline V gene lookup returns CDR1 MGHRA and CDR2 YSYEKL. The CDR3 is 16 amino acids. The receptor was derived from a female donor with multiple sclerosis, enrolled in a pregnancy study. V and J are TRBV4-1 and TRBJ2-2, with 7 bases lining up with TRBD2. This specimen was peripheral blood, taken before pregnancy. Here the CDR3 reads CASSHPLAINTGELFF. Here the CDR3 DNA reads TGCGCCAGCAGCCACCCACTAGCGATCAACACCGGGGAGCTGTTTTTT.